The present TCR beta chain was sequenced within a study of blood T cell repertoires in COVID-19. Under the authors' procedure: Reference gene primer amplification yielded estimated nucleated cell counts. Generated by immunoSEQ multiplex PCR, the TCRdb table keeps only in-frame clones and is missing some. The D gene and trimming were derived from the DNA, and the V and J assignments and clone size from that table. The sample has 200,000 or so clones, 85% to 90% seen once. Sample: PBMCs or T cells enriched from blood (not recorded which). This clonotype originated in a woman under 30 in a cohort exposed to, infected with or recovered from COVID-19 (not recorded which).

The CDR3 coding sequence is TGTGCCAGTAGTATGCGTTTGGGGACTGGCCAAGAGACCCAGTACTTC. Translating it yields CASSMRLGTGQETQYF. The chain uses TRBV19 and TRBJ2-5; D may be TRBD2 (6 bases). Trimming left V 3 bases short and J 1 base short, with 15 bases between. Germline CDR1 reads LNHDA; CDR2 reads SQIVND (reference sequence). CDR3 length equals 16 residues.